One and the same sample provided the 12 T cell receptor beta chains below, sequenced in a study of long-term antiretroviral therapy in people with HIV (dated by TCRdb to between 2020 and 2023). Sequencing of the TRB variable region was done with the immunoSEQ hsTCRB v3.0 assay at survey level resolution. Sourced from immuneACCESS, this table was stored by TCRdb with only in-frame sequences that have V and J called. A share of the clones is absent; for the studies checked, an unresolved V gene accounts for under half, and the remainder has no known explanation. In this sample the table shows around 30,000 clones, 65% to 90% of which occur a single time. The top ten hold approximately 4.7% of the sample. The sequences come from unsorted PBMCs, collected roughly 3.3 years after starting antiretroviral therapy. Receptors originate from a man younger than 35 with HIV.

J is TRBJ2-7 and V is TRBV27, with 7 bases fitting TRBD1. Trimming took 7 bases from V and 2 from J; bases not matched to a gene: 8. The CDR3 loop spans 14 amino acids. Germline V gene data show CDR1 as MNHEY and CDR2 as SMNVEV (reference sequence). The CDR3 DNA sequence: TGTGCCAGCAAACTTAGGGGGCCGGCCTACGAGCAGTACTTC. This sequence encodes CASKLRGPAYEQYF.

V and J are TRBV18 and TRBJ1-1; 8 nucleotides line up with TRBD1. This CDR3 has 13 amino acids. CDR1 and CDR2 from the germline V gene are KGHSH and LQKENI. Losses at the gene ends were 6 bases for V and 1 base for J; bases not matched to a gene: 1. This CDR3 reads CASSDRENTEAFF. In DNA, the CDR3 is TGTGCCAGCTCGGACAGGGAGAACACTGAAGCTTTCTTT.

This chain connects TRBV21-1 to TRBJ2-3; the table assigns TRBD1, which was not confirmed against the DNA. TRBV21-1 constitutes a pseudogene. The CDR3 length is 17 residues. The DNA for the CDR3 is TGTGCCAGCAGCAACGACAGGGGACGGAAAAACACAGATACGCAGTATTTT. Amino acid sequence: CASSNDRGRKNTDTQYF.

The genes are TRBV9 and TRBJ1-3; TRBD1 is a possible D gene (5 bases). V gave up 4 bases and J gave up 0 bases, with 17 bases separating them. The germline V gene encodes CDR1 SGDLS and CDR2 YYNGEE. The length of the CDR3 is 17 residues. This chain's CDR3 is CASSLGPDRHSGNTIYF. For the CDR3, the DNA is TGTGCCAGCAGCCTAGGCCCCGACAGACACTCTGGAAACACCATATATTTT. Drawing the rest from reference TRBV9 and TRBJ1-3, the complete variable domain is DSGVTQTPKHLITATGQRVTLRCSPRSGDLSVYWYQQSLDQGLQFLIQYYNGEERAKGNILERFSAQQFPDLHSELNLSSLELGDSALYFCASSLGPDRHSGNTIYFGEGSWLTVV.

The J gene is TRBJ1-4, the V gene TRBV4-1, with unresolved D. The CDR3 extends over 14 amino acids. Germline V gene data show CDR1 as MGHRA and CDR2 as YSYEKL. V was cut by 5 bases and J by 3 bases, with 10 bases left in between. The CDR3 protein is CASSYRTANEKLFF. The CDR3 nucleotides are TGCGCCAGCAGCTACCGTACGGCTAATGAAAAACTGTTTTTT.

The J gene is TRBJ2-2, the V gene TRBV19, with TRBD2 as a possible D gene (5 bases). The CDR3 contains 14 residues. The V end was cut by 5 bases, the J end by 2 bases, with 9 bases between. Germline V gene sequence: CDR1 LNHDA, CDR2 SQIVND (reference sequence). The DNA for the CDR3 is TGTGCCAGTAGTCCCCCGGGAAACACCGGGGAGCTGTTTTTT. Translating gives CASSPPGNTGELFF.

The V call is TRBV9, the J call TRBJ2-1; D not certain. Germline lookup yields CDR1 SGDLS and CDR2 YYNGEE. V shed 4 bases and J shed 2 bases, with 13 bases lying between them. The CDR3 is 15 residues long. The CDR3: CASSPRLAPYNEQFF. In nucleotides, the CDR3 is TGTGCCAGCAGCCCTCGTCTGGCCCCCTACAATGAGCAGTTCTTC.

The V call is TRBV6-1, the J call TRBJ1-2, with unresolved D. V dropped 3 bases and J dropped 6 bases, with 17 bases sitting between them. This CDR3 contains 15 residues. Germline V gene lookup returns CDR1 MNHNS and CDR2 SASEGT. The CDR3: CASSDALKGSDGYTF. The CDR3 DNA follows: TGTGCCAGCAGTGACGCGTTAAAGGGCTCGGATGGCTACACCTTC.

V is TRBV4-1 and J is TRBJ1-5; D may be TRBD1 (5 bases). Germline V gives CDR1 MGHRA, CDR2 YSYEKL. There are 14 residues in the CDR3. Trimming took off 0 bases at V and 8 bases at J, with 11 bases between the two ends. CDR3 protein: CASSQDLRQKPQHF. In nucleotides, the CDR3 is TGCGCCAGCAGCCAAGACCTACGACAGAAGCCCCAGCATTTT.

This rearrangement joins TRBV9 to TRBJ1-1; tentatively, D is TRBD1 (6 bases). The germline CDR1 and CDR2 sequences are SGDLS and YYNGEE. V lost 0 bases, J lost 4 bases, and 13 bases lay in between. The CDR3 runs 15 residues. CDR3 residues: CASSVEGGESTEAFF. As DNA, the CDR3 is TGTGCCAGCAGCGTAGAAGGGGGGGAGAGCACTGAAGCTTTCTTT.

The rearrangement uses TRBV19 and TRBJ1-5; 7 bases agree with TRBD1. The germline V gene has CDR1 LNHDA and CDR2 SQIVND (reference sequence). The CDR3 covers 13 residues. Trimming took 4 bases from V and 7 from J; bases not matched to a gene: 4. CDR3 protein: CASSTRGDQPQHF. The CDR3 coding sequence is TGTGCCAGTAGTACCAGGGGGGACCAGCCCCAGCATTTT.

The V gene is TRBV19, the J gene TRBJ2-1; 10 bases are shared with TRBD2. Germline V gene lookup returns CDR1 LNHDA and CDR2 SQIVND (reference sequence). The CDR3 has 16 residues. V dropped 2 bases and J dropped 5; count of bases not matched to a gene: 6. The CDR3 DNA sequence: TGTGCCAGTAGTATAATCGCTAGCGGGAGAGACAATGAGCAGTTCTTC. This gives the protein CASSIIASGRDNEQFF.